The clone carrying this T cell receptor (beta chain) showed up just once. A multiplex PCR was run with 60 Vbeta primers and 13 Jbeta primers. Clones were sequenced by immunoSEQ multiplex PCR, and TCRdb holds only the in-frame ones, with some missing. This sample has roughly 150,000 clones, with roughly 68% found just once. The source of the sample is a study of cytomegalovirus exposure and HLA in healthy donors. The V segment lost 5 bases and the J segment 5 bases; nucleotides outside the gene matches: 13. The CDR3 totals 16 residues. Germline-derived CDR1 and CDR2 are ENHRY and SYGVKD. The chain links TRBV10-3 to TRBJ2-5, with 8 bases that match TRBD2. This TCR was sampled from a man aged 55 to 70 in good health and CMV-seronegative. The sample consisted of PBMCs. The CDR3 spells CAISSGTRGGGETQYF. CDR3 DNA sequence: TGTGCCATCAGTTCCGGGACTAGGGGAGGGGGGGAGACCCAGTACTTC.